The TCR beta chain described here comes from a study of blood T cell repertoires in COVID-19. Study overall: T cells, B-cell-depleted T cells, or PBMCs provided the cDNA or gDNA that served as material.

TCRdb's copy holds only in-frame clones and misses some; the assay was immunoSEQ multiplex PCR. The sample gives around 240,000 clones, around 93% of which show up once; roughly 1.2% is in the top ten. V gave up 1 base and J gave up 5 bases, with 17 bases separating them. The CDR3 sequence is 17 residues long. The germline V gene has CDR1 LGHNA and CDR2 YSLEER. The cohort comprised adults aged about 18 to 100 years residing in 20 to 25 US areas. The TCR sequence derives from a human donor in a cohort exposed to, infected with or recovered from COVID-19 (not recorded which). The donor label of this sample is uncertain. This chain joins TRBV4-3 and TRBJ2-2, with D possibly being TRBD1 (7 bases). The sequenced sample was PBMCs or T cells enriched from blood (not recorded which). Written as DNA, the CDR3 is TGCGCCAGCAGCCAAGCCTCGGCAGGGGGGCATACCGGGGAGCTGTTTTTT. It encodes CASSQASAGGHTGELFF.